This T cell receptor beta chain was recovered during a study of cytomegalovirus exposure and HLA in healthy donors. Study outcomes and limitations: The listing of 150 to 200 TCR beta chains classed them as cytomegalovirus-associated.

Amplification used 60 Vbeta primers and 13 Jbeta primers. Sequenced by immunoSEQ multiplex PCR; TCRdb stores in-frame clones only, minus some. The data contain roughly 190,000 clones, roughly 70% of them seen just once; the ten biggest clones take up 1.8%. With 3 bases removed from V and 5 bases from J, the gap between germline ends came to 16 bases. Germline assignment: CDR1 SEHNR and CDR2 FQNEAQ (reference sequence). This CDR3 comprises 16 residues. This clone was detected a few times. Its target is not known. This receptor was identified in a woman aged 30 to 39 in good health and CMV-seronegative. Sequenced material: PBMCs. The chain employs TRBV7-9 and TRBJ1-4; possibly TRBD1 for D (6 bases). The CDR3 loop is CASSFPGGTWNEKLFF. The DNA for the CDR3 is TGTGCCAGCAGCTTCCCGGGAGGGACATGGAATGAAAAACTGTTTTTT.